This is a list of T cell receptor beta chains from one sample in a study of OX40 agonist ivuxolimab in advanced cancers. The data were produced by immunoSEQ multiplex PCR, yet TCRdb's version contains in-frame clones alone and is incomplete. The sample includes about 79,000 clones, about 91% of them seen just once. The sample here was CD4+ or CD8+ T cells sorted from blood, taken in a trial of the OX40 agonist ivuxolimab. These receptors came from an adult with an advanced solid tumor such as melanoma, head and neck, liver or kidney cancer. Both conserved end residues are part of each CDR3. A D gene is named only where the DNA matches it firmly. Some rows have no size entry. The others give once, few or many, or a class for an expanded clone.

D,size,V,J,CDR3,DNA
TRBD1,once,TRBV10-1,TRBJ2-2,CASSEVGQANTGELFF,TGCGCCAGCAGTGAGGTTGGACAGGCGAACACCGGGGAGCTGTTTTTT
-,-,TRBV19,TRBJ2-4,CVSSIDLSGTDIQYF,TGTGTCAGTAGTATAGATCTCTCAGGGACTGACATTCAGTACTTC
TRBD2,-,TRBV7-9,TRBJ2-2,CASSFAGVWTGELFF,TGTGCCAGCAGCTTCGCGGGAGTCTGGACCGGGGAGCTGTTTTTT
-,-,TRBV7-9,TRBJ1-2,CASSRSGPYGYTF,TGTGCCAGCAGCCGATCCGGGCCCTATGGCTACACCTTC
-,-,TRBV18,TRBJ1-2,CASSHTVHNGYTF,TGTGCCAGCTCACACACCGTCCATAATGGCTACACCTTC
TRBD1,-,TRBV27,TRBJ1-5,CASSMDRVRPQHF,TGTGCCAGCAGTATGGACAGGGTACGGCCCCAGCATTTT
TRBD1,-,TRBV7-6,TRBJ1-2,CASSLAGTGSGYTF,TGTGCCAGCAGCTTAGCCGGGACAGGGAGCGGCTACACCTTC
TRBD1,-,TRBV5-1,TRBJ2-2,CASSTGGQPTGELFF,TGCGCCAGCAGCACAGGGGGCCAACCCACCGGGGAGCTGTTTTTT
-,-,TRBV7-8,TRBJ1-5,CASSLEAWGNQPQHF,TGTGCCAGCAGCTTGGAGGCTTGGGGGAATCAGCCCCAGCATTTT
-,-,TRBV7-9,TRBJ2-3,CASSSYTDTQYF,TGTGCCAGCAGCTCTTACACAGATACGCAGTATTTT
-,-,TRBV5-1,TRBJ1-2,CASRSTANYGYTF,TGCGCCAGCCGATCGACAGCTAACTATGGCTACACCTTC
-,-,TRBV4-2,TRBJ2-7,CASSQTGTYEQYF,TGTGCCAGCAGCCAGACCGGAACCTACGAGCAGTACTTC
TRBD1,-,TRBV5-4,TRBJ2-4,CASSPTTGRMQNIQYF,TGTGCCAGCAGCCCGACGACAGGGAGAATGCAAAACATTCAGTACTTC
TRBD1,-,TRBV5-4,TRBJ2-7,CASSSKTGLPYEQYF,TGTGCCAGCAGCTCCAAGACAGGGCTCCCCTACGAGCAGTACTTC
TRBD1,-,TRBV28,TRBJ2-7,CASSLVGTGYEQYF,TGTGCCAGCAGTTTAGTCGGGACAGGCTACGAGCAGTACTTC
-,-,TRBV21-1,TRBJ2-1,CASSSQLAGVHYEQFF,TGTGCCAGCAGCTCCCAACTAGCGGGAGTACATTATGAGCAGTTCTTC